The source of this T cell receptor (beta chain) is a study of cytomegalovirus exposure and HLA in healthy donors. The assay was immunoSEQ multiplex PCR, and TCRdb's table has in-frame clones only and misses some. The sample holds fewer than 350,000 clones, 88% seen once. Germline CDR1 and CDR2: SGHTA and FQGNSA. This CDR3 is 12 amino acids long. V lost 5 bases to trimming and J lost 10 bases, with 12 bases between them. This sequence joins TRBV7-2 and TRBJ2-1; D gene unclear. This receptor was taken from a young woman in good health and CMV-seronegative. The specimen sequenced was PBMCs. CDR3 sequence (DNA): TGTGCCAGCAGCCTACTCTTCCGGGAGCAGTTCTTC. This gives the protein CASSLLFREQFF.